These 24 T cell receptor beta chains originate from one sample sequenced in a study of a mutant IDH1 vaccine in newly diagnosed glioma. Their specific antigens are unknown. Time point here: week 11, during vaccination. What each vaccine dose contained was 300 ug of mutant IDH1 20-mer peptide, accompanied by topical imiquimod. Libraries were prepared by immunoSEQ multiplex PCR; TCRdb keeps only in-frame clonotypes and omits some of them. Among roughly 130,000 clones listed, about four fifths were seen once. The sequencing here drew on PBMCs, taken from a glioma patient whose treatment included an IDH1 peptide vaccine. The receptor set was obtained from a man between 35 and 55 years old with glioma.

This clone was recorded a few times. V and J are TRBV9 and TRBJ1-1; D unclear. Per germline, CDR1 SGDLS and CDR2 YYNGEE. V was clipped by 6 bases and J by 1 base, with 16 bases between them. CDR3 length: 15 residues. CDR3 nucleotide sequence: TGTGCCAGCACTCGTTTAGACACCGGGAACACTGAAGCTTTCTTT. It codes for CASTRLDTGNTEAFF.

The CDR3 region is CASSSRPADEETQYF. As DNA, the CDR3 is TGTGCCAGCAGCTCACGCCCAGCGGACGAAGAGACCCAGTACTTC. The chain couples TRBV7-2 to TRBJ2-5; D perhaps matches TRBD2 (5 bases). V was pared by 4 bases and J by 3 bases, with 15 bases between. CDR1 and CDR2 from the germline V gene are SGHTA and FQGNSA. The CDR3 extends over 15 amino acids.

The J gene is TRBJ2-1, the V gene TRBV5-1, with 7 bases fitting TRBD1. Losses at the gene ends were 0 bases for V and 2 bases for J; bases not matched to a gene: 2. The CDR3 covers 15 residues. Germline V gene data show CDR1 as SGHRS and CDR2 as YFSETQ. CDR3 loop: CASSLAGTAYNEQFF. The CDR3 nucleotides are TGCGCCAGCAGCTTGGCCGGGACAGCCTACAATGAGCAGTTCTTC.

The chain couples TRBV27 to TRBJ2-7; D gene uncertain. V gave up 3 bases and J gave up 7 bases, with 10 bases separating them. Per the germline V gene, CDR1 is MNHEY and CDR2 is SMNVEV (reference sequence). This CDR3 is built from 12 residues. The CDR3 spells CASSFLGGEQYF. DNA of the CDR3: TGTGCCAGCAGTTTTTTGGGTGGAGAGCAGTACTTC.

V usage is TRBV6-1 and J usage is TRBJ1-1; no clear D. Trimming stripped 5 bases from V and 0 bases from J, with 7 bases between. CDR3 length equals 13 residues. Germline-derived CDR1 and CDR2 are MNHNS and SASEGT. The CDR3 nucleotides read TGTGCCAGCAGTCCGGGCCTGAACACTGAAGCTTTCTTT. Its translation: CASSPGLNTEAFF.

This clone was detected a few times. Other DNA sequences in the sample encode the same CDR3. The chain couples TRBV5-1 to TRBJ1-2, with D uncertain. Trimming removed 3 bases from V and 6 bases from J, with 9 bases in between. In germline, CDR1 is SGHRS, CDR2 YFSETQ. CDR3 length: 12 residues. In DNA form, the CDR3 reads TGCGCCAGCAGCTCGGGCGGCCATGGCTACACCTTC. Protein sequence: CASSSGGHGYTF.

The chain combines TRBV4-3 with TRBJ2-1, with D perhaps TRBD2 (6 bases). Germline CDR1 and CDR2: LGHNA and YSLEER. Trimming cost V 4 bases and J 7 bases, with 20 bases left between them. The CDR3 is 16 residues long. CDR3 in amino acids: CASSRLTGTPGNEQFF. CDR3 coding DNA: TGCGCCAGCAGCCGCCTGACCGGGACTCCAGGGAATGAGCAGTTCTTC.

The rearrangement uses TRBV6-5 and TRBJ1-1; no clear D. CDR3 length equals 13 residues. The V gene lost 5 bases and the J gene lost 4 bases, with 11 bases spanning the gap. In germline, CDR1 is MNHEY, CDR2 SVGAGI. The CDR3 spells CASSSRFGTEAFF. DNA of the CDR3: TGTGCCAGCAGTAGCAGGTTTGGCACTGAAGCTTTCTTT.

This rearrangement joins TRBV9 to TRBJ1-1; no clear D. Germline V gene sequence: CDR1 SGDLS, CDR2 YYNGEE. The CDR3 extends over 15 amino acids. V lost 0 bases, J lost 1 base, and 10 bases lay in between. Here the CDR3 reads CASSVATNENTEAFF. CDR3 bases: TGTGCCAGCAGCGTAGCTACAAATGAGAACACTGAAGCTTTCTTT.

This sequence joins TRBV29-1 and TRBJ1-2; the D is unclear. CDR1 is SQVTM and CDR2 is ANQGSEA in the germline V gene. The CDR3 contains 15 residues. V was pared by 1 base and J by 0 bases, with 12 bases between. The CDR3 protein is CSVEGPAGTNYGYTF. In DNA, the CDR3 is TGCAGCGTTGAAGGTCCGGCAGGCACTAACTATGGCTACACCTTC.

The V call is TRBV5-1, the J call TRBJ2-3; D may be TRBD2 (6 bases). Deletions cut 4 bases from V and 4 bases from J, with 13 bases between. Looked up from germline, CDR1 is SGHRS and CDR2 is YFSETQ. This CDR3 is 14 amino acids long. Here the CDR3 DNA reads TGCGCCAGCAGCCCAGCAGGAGGGGCAGATACGCAGTATTTT. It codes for CASSPAGGADTQYF.

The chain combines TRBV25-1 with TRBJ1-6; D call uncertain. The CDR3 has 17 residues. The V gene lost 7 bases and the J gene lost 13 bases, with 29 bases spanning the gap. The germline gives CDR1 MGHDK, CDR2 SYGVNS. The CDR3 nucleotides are TGTGCCAGCACTACTCCTTTGGACCTATCGACAATTCACCCCCTCCACTTT. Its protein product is CASTTPLDLSTIHPLHF.

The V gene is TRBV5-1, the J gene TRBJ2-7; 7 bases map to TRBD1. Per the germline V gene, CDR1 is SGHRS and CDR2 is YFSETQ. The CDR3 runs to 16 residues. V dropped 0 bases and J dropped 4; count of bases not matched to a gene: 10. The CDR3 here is CASSLGPGGSVYEQYF. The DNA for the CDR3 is TGCGCCAGCAGCTTGGGCCCAGGGGGTAGTGTTTACGAGCAGTACTTC.

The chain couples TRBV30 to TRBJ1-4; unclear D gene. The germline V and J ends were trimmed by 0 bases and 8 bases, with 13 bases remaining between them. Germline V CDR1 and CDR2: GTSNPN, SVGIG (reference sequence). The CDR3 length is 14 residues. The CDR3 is CAWSVFRTGEKLFF. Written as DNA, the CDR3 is TGTGCCTGGAGTGTCTTCAGGACGGGAGAAAAACTGTTTTTT.

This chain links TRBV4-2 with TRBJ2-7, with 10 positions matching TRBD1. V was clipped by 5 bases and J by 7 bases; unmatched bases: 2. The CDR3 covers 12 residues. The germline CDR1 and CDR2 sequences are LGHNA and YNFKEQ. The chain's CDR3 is CASSDRGHEQYF. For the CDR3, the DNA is TGTGCCAGCAGCGACAGGGGGCATGAGCAGTACTTC.

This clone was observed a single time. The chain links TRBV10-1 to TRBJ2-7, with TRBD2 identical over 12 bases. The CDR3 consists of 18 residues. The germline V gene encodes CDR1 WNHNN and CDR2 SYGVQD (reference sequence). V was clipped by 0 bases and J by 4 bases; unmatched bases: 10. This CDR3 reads CASSESDWTSGTRYEQYF. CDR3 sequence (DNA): TGCGCCAGCAGTGAGTCGGATTGGACTAGCGGGACTAGGTACGAGCAGTACTTC.

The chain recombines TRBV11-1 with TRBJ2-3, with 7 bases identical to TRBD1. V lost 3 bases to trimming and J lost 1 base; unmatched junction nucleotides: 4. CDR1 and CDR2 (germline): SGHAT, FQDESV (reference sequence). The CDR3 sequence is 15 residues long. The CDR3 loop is CASSFGGQGTDTQYF. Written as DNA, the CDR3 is TGTGCCAGCAGCTTCGGCGGACAGGGCACAGATACGCAGTATTTT.

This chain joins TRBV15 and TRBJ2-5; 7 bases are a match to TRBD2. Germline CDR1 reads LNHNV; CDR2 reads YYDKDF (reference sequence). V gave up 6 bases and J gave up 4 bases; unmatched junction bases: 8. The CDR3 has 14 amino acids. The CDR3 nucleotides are TGTGCCACCAGGTGGGAGGGTAGGGGAGAGACCCAGTACTTC. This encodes CATRWEGRGETQYF. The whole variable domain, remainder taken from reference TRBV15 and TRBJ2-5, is DAMVIQNPRYQVTQFGKPVTLSCSQTLNHNVMYWYQQKSSQAPKLLFHYYDKDFNNEADTPDNFQSRRPNTSFCFLDIRSPGLGDTAMYLCATRWEGRGETQYFGPGTRLLVL.

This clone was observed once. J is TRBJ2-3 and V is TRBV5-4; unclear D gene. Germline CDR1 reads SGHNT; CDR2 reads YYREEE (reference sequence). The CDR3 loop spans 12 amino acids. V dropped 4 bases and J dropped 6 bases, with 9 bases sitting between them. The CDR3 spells CASSTIWDTQYF. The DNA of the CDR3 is TGTGCCAGCAGCACAATCTGGGATACGCAGTATTTT. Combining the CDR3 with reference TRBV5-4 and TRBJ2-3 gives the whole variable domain ETGVTQSPTHLIKTRGQQVTLRCSSQSGHNTVSWYQQALGQGPQFIFQYYREEENGRGNFPPRFSGLQFPNYSSELNVNALELDDSALYLCASSTIWDTQYFGPGTRLTVL.

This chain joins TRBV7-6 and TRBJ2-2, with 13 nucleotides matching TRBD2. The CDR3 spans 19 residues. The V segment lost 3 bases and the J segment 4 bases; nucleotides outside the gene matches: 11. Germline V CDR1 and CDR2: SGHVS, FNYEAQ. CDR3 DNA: TGTGCCAGCAGCTTCCGGACTAGCGGGGGCCCGACGGGCACCGGGGAGCTGTTTTTT. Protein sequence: CASSFRTSGGPTGTGELFF.

The CDR3 reads CASSVESRAGELFF. The CDR3 DNA reads TGTGCCAGCAGCGTAGAGTCCAGGGCCGGGGAGCTGTTTTTT. The V and J genes are TRBV9 and TRBJ2-2, with a possible D match to TRBD1 (5 bases). Germline assignment: CDR1 SGDLS and CDR2 YYNGEE. This CDR3 region has 14 residues. V was pared by 0 bases and J by 6 bases, with 9 bases between.

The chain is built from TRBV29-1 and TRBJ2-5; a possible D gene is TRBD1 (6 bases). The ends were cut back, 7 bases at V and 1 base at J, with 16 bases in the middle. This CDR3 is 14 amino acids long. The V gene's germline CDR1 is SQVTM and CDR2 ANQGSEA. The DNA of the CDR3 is TGCAGCGGCCGGAATTGGGGGCGCCAAGAGACCCAGTACTTC. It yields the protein CSGRNWGRQETQYF.

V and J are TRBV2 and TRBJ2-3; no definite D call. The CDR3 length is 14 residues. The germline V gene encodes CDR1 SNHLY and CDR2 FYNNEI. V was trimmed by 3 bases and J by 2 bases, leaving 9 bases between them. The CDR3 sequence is CASSDTAYTDTQYF. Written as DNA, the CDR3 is TGTGCCAGCAGTGATACAGCCTACACAGATACGCAGTATTTT. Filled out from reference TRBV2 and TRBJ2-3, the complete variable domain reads EPEVTQTPSHQVTQMGQEVILRCVPISNHLYFYWYRQILGQKVEFLVSFYNNEISEKSEIFDDQFSVERPDGSNFTLKIRSTKLEDSAMYFCASSDTAYTDTQYFGPGTRLTVL.

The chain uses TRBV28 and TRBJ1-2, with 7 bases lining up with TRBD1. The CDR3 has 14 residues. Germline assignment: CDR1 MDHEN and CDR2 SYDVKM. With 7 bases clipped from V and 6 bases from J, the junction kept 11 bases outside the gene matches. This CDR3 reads CASTRPGTEHGYTF. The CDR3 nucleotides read TGTGCCAGCACCCGGCCTGGGACAGAACATGGCTACACCTTC.